Below are 12 T cell receptor beta chains sequenced from a single sample in a study of T cells in Graves' hyperthyroidism and ophthalmopathy. Amplification of TCR beta CDR3 regions was performed using RNA transcripts as template. The HTBI primer set was used in a first-round RT-PCR of the TCR CDR3. Using its own MiXCR run on the multiplex PCR reads, TCRdb lists one record per CDR3 protein. The sample lists 460,000 or so distinct CDR3 sequences, about an eighth occurring once. Sequenced: blood. The receptors here all came from a woman aged 18-35 years with Graves' hyperthyroidism.

This clonotype was seen repeatedly, ten times or more. The chain recombines TRBV2 with TRBJ2-7; D unclear. The V gene's germline CDR1 is SNHLY and CDR2 FYNNEI. V lost 2 bases and J 2 bases, leaving 13 bases between the germline ends. The CDR3 spans 15 residues. The CDR3 reads CASSEQQAAPYEQYF. CDR3 coding DNA: TGTGCCAGCAGTGAACAGCAGGCAGCCCCCTACGAGCAGTACTTC.

The J gene is TRBJ2-3, the V gene TRBV13; D is unclear. The CDR3 extends over 13 amino acids. V shed 1 base and J shed 3 bases, with 5 bases lying between them. Germline lookup yields CDR1 PRHDT and CDR2 FYEKMQ (reference sequence). The CDR3 region is CASSLAKTDTQYF. The CDR3, as DNA: TGTGCCAGCAGCTTAGCCAAAACAGATACGCAGTATTTT.

In its sample, this clonotype was seen many times. V and J are TRBV5-5 and TRBJ1-6; weak D call: TRBD1 (5 bases). In germline, CDR1 is SGHKS, CDR2 YYEKEE (reference sequence). CDR3 size: 15 residues. The V gene lost 4 bases and the J gene lost 7 bases, with 15 bases spanning the gap. The CDR3 reads CASSRRGVGNSPLHF. The DNA of the CDR3 is TGTGCCAGCAGCCGACGGGGGGTCGGCAATTCACCCCTCCACTTT. The full variable domain, rest sourced from reference TRBV5-5 and TRBJ1-6, is DAGVTQSPTHLIKTRGQQVTLRCSPISGHKSVSWYQQVLGQGPQFIFQYYEKEERGRGNFPDRFSARQFPNYSSELNVNALLLGDSALYLCASSRRGVGNSPLHFGNGTRLTVT.

This clonotype has just one count. Mismatch with germline at one junction end may stem from a read error. The chain carries TRBV29-1 and TRBJ2-1; TRBD2 matches 13 bases. The CDR3 runs to 13 residues. Germline CDR1 reads SQVTM; CDR2 reads ANQGSEA. CDR3 sequence (DNA): TGCAGCACCGGACTAGCGGGAGTGAATGAGCGGTTCTTC. Protein sequence: CSTGLAGVNERFF.

A few counts support this clonotype. V usage is TRBV20-1 and J usage is TRBJ1-5; no clear D. The CDR3 covers 12 residues. Germline loops: CDR1 DFQATT, CDR2 SNEGSKA (reference sequence). V was pared by 0 bases and J by 9 bases, with 9 bases between. CDR3 region: CSARESLSPQHF. CDR3 nucleotides: TGCAGTGCTAGAGAGTCTCTATCGCCCCAGCATTTT.

This chain joins TRBV4-1 and TRBJ2-1; TRBD2 matches 11 bases. Per germline, CDR1 MGHRA and CDR2 YSYEKL. V lost 4 bases, J lost 7 bases, and 6 bases stayed unmatched. The CDR3 is made up of 15 amino acids. DNA of the CDR3: TGCGCCAGCAGCCCACTAGCGGGAGTATTAAATGAGCAGTTCTTC. Encoded protein: CASSPLAGVLNEQFF.

The CDR3 coding sequence is TGTGCCACAGGCCGGACAGAGCTGAGCTCCTACGAGCAGTACTTC. Translation gives CATGRTELSSYEQYF. V is TRBV10-3 and J is TRBJ2-7; tentative D call: TRBD1 (6 bases). Germline assignment: CDR1 ENHRY and CDR2 SYGVKD. The CDR3 is 15 amino acids. V gave up 10 bases and J gave up 0 bases, with 19 bases separating them.

The rearrangement uses TRBV6-5 and TRBJ2-6, with unresolved D. The V end was cut by 3 bases, the J end by 2 bases, with 5 bases between. The CDR3 covers 14 residues. The germline CDR1 and CDR2 sequences are MNHEY and SVGAGI. The CDR3 DNA is TGTGCCAGCAGTTATAACCCTGGGGCCAACGTCCTGACTTTC. It translates to CASSYNPGANVLTF.

This clonotype was found a few times. J is TRBJ1-4 and V is TRBV6-1; D might be TRBD1 (5 bases). The CDR3 totals 15 residues. The germline CDR1 and CDR2 sequences are MNHNS and SASEGT. V lost 6 bases to trimming and J lost 3 bases, with 14 bases between them. CDR3 in DNA: TGTGCCAGCAGGGACGAGGGGTGGTCTAATGAAAAACTGTTTTTT. Translated, it gives CASRDEGWSNEKLFF.

This clonotype was seen ten or more times. The CDR3 loop is CASSPLGAGGTTGELFF. CDR3 sequence (DNA): TGTGCCAGCAGCCCCCTAGGGGCGGGAGGTACTACCGGGGAGCTGTTTTTT. The chain has TRBV7-3 and TRBJ2-2, with 8 bases identical to TRBD2. The V gene end was trimmed by 5 bases and the J gene end by 5 bases; junction bases not matched to a gene: 13. This CDR3 contains 17 residues. The germline gives CDR1 SGHTA, CDR2 FQGTGA.

The sample holds many counts of this clonotype. The chain joins TRBV20-1 to TRBJ2-1; a possible D gene is TRBD1 (6 bases). V was pared by 3 bases and J by 7 bases, with 13 bases between. In germline, CDR1 is DFQATT, CDR2 SNEGSKA (reference sequence). CDR3 length: 13 amino acids. The CDR3 loop reads CSARRGSGNEQFF. CDR3 DNA sequence: TGCAGTGCTAGGAGGGGGAGTGGGAATGAGCAGTTCTTC.

At least ten counts were recorded for this clonotype. The J gene is TRBJ2-1, the V gene TRBV10-3; TRBD2 agrees at 8 bases. Germline CDR1 ENHRY, CDR2 SYGVKD. The CDR3 is 13 amino acids. With 10 bases clipped from V and 8 bases from J, the junction kept 10 bases outside the gene matches. The CDR3 region has the DNA TGTGCCACAGGCCGGGAGGGATGGGATGAGCAGTTCTTC. Protein product: CATGREGWDEQFF.